This entry lists 24 T cell receptor beta chains sequenced from one sample in a study of identical twins' blood T cells. TCRdb re-analysed the 5' RACE reads in MiXCR, keeping a single row per CDR3 protein. The table has 350,000 to 450,000 distinct CDR3 sequences, more than 25% seen once. Sequencing was performed on PBMCs. The receptors originated from a woman aged 18 to 55 in good health.

In its sample, this clonotype was seen many times. The rearrangement links TRBV6-2 or TRBV6-3 to TRBJ1-3, with D hard to call. The CDR3 has 12 residues. Trimming stripped 6 bases from V and 5 bases from J, with 8 bases between. Germline assignment: CDR1 MNHEY and CDR2 SVGEGT. In nucleotides, the CDR3 is TGTGCCAGCAGCTGGAGCCGAAACACCATATATTTT. Translation: CASSWSRNTIYF.

The chain uses TRBV3-1 and TRBJ2-1, with TRBD2 identical over 11 bases. Germline CDR1 LGHDT, CDR2 YNNKEL (reference sequence). J was trimmed by 8 bases and V by 2 bases; bases with no gene match: 11. This CDR3 has 17 residues. The CDR3 is CASSQPGLAVFRDEQFF. The CDR3 coding sequence is TGTGCCAGCAGCCAACCGGGACTAGCGGTGTTTCGGGATGAGCAGTTCTTC.

V and J are TRBV18 and TRBJ1-1; TRBD1 agrees at 9 bases. The CDR3 is 15 residues long. The J segment lost 6 bases and the V segment lost 3 bases, leaving 8 bases of the junction unmatched. From germline, CDR1 is KGHSH and CDR2 LQKENI. CDR3 nucleotides: TGTGCCAGCTCACCGACAGGGGGATGGGACGCTGAAGCTTTCTTT. This translates into CASSPTGGWDAEAFF.

The chain couples TRBV29-1 to TRBJ1-2, with 8 bases matching TRBD1. The CDR3 is 13 amino acids. CDR1 and CDR2 from the germline V gene are SQVTM and ANQGSEA. J lost 5 bases, V lost 3 bases, and 5 bases had no gene match. CDR3 DNA: TGCAGCGTTGAGGACAGGGCAGGATATGGCTACACCTTC. This gives the protein CSVEDRAGYGYTF.

Ten or more counts support this clonotype. In nucleotides, the CDR3 is TGTGCCATCGGGGAATCGGGCTTGGGCACTGAAGCTTTCTTT. The encoded protein is CAIGESGLGTEAFF. This chain connects TRBV10-3 to TRBJ1-1; D gene unclear. Germline assignment: CDR1 ENHRY and CDR2 SYGVKD. CDR3 length: 14 amino acids. V lost 8 bases to trimming and J lost 4 bases, with 17 bases between them.

The table lists this clonotype with a few counts. The CDR3 DNA reads as TGTGCCACCAGCAGAGGGGAGGGAAATCAGCCCCAGCATTTT. It codes for CATSRGEGNQPQHF. This chain connects TRBV15 to TRBJ1-5; D gene uncertain. CDR3 length equals 14 residues. Germline CDR1 and CDR2: LNHNV and YYDKDF (reference sequence). The V gene lost 1 base and the J gene lost 4 bases, with 8 bases spanning the gap.

This clonotype has a handful of counts. In DNA, the CDR3 is TGTGCCACCTCAACCGGTGGGAGCTACACCTTC. Protein: CATSTGGSYTF. The J gene is TRBJ1-2, the V gene TRBV6-5; D gene unclear. The V and J ends lost 10 bases and 9 bases respectively, with 15 bases between them. Germline V CDR1 and CDR2: MNHEY, SVGAGI. The CDR3 contains 11 residues.

DNA of the CDR3: TGTGCCAGCAGCTTGACAGGGTTTAACACTGAAGCTTTCTTT. Translating gives CASSLTGFNTEAFF. The chain has TRBV7-2 and TRBJ1-1, with 7 bases matching TRBD1. The V segment lost 3 bases and the J segment 2 bases; nucleotides outside the gene matches: 3. Germline V gene lookup returns CDR1 SGHTA and CDR2 FQGNSA. This CDR3 has 14 amino acids.

This clonotype was counted a few times. The J gene is TRBJ1-2, the V gene TRBV20-1; 9 bases match TRBD1. There are 12 residues in the CDR3. Germline values: CDR1 DFQATT, CDR2 SNEGSKA (reference sequence). Germline trimming cut 6 bases from V and 6 bases from J; bases unmatched to any gene: 5. The CDR3 here is CSAKTGGHGYTF. The CDR3, as DNA: TGCAGTGCCAAGACAGGGGGACATGGCTACACCTTC.

In this sample, this clonotype turned up many times. The chain couples TRBV10-3 to TRBJ2-5, with D hard to call. This CDR3 region has 13 residues. The germline V gene has CDR1 ENHRY and CDR2 SYGVKD. V dropped 6 bases and J dropped 4 bases, with 12 bases sitting between them. Here the CDR3 reads CAISSRKGETQYF. The CDR3 DNA follows: TGTGCCATCAGCTCTAGAAAAGGAGAGACCCAGTACTTC.

The V call is TRBV3-1, the J call TRBJ2-7; TRBD2 is a possible D gene (5 bases). The ends were cut back, 1 base at V and 7 bases at J, with 8 bases in the middle. Germline loops: CDR1 LGHDT, CDR2 YNNKEL (reference sequence). This CDR3 is 12 amino acids long. The CDR3 region has the DNA TGTGCCAGCAGCCAAGCCGAGCGGGAGCAGTACTTC. It is translated as CASSQAEREQYF.

The genes are TRBV14 and TRBJ2-1; 10 positions match TRBD2. This CDR3 comprises 17 residues. After removal of 5 bases from V and 6 bases from J, the junction contained 13 bases not matched to a gene. Germline assignment: CDR1 SGHDN and CDR2 FVKESK. The CDR3 nucleotides read TGTGCCAGCAGCGACCTAGCGGGGGAATGGAGATTCAATGAGCAGTTCTTC. It specifies CASSDLAGEWRFNEQFF.

This clonotype has more than one count but fewer than ten. The genes are TRBV5-1 and TRBJ1-1; 7 bases match TRBD1. Per germline, CDR1 SGHRS and CDR2 YFSETQ. J lost 5 bases, V lost 5 bases, and 12 bases had no gene match. The CDR3 totals 15 residues. CDR3 protein: CASSYIGGVGTEAFF. DNA for the CDR3: TGCGCCAGCAGTTATATAGGGGGCGTGGGGACTGAAGCTTTCTTT.

The sample holds a few counts of this clonotype. This sequence joins TRBV20-1 and TRBJ2-3, with D tentatively TRBD2 (5 bases). V gave up 3 bases and J gave up 10 bases, with 8 bases separating them. The CDR3 is 10 amino acids. From germline, CDR1 is DFQATT and CDR2 SNEGSKA (reference sequence). The DNA of the CDR3 is TGCAGTGCTAGGGCGAGGGCGCAGTATTTT. Its protein is CSARARAQYF.

CDR3: CASSSGPVGEAFF. The CDR3 DNA reads TGTGCCAGCAGTTCTGGACCAGTAGGAGAAGCTTTCTTT. V gene TRBV27 combines with J gene TRBJ1-1, with unresolved D. Germline V gives CDR1 MNHEY, CDR2 SMNVEV (reference sequence). V was trimmed by 4 bases and J by 8 bases, leaving 14 bases between them. This CDR3 spans 13 amino acids.

The CDR3 here is CSVEGGRAVDEQFF. In nucleotides, the CDR3 is TGCAGCGTTGAAGGCGGGAGGGCCGTCGATGAGCAGTTCTTC. The chain joins TRBV29-1 to TRBJ2-1; 9 bases agree with TRBD2. CDR3 length: 14 amino acids. The trim removed 1 base at V and 8 bases at J, leaving 6 bases unmatched. In germline, CDR1 is SQVTM, CDR2 ANQGSEA.

V and J are TRBV6-6 and TRBJ1-4, with D hard to call. CDR1 is MNHNY and CDR2 is SVGAGI in the germline V gene (reference sequence). Trimming shortened V by 2 bases and J by 5 bases, and 3 bases separated the two germline ends. This CDR3 has 12 residues. The CDR3 sequence is CASSYGNEKLFF. CDR3 bases: TGTGCCAGCAGTTACGGGAATGAAAAACTGTTTTTT.

A note on this clonotype: This may come from a read error, since a much larger clone is one base off. CDR3 sequence (DNA): TGTGCCAGCATCTCGCCGGGACAGGATGGCTACACCTTC. This encodes CASISPGQDGYTF. The chain links TRBV11-2 to TRBJ1-2; 8 bases are shared with TRBD1. Germline CDR1 reads SGHAT; CDR2 reads FQNNGV. V gave up 7 bases and J gave up 6 bases; unmatched junction bases: 7. The CDR3 has 13 amino acids.

This clonotype has more than one count but fewer than ten. This chain connects TRBV6-1 to TRBJ1-1; D gene unclear. V was cut by 8 bases and J by 2 bases, with 6 bases left in between. Germline lookup yields CDR1 MNHNS and CDR2 SASEGT. CDR3 length: 11 residues. CDR3 DNA: TGTGCCAGCGGCCATAACACTGAAGCTTTCTTT. Translated, it gives CASGHNTEAFF.

The V call is TRBV19, the J call TRBJ1-4; 9 bases map to TRBD1. Losses at the gene ends were 10 bases for V and 4 bases for J; bases not matched to a gene: 7. This CDR3 is built from 14 residues. Germline assignment: CDR1 LNHDA and CDR2 SQIVND (reference sequence). CDR3 sequence (DNA): TGTGCCACCAAGGACAGGGGAGGTAATGAAAAACTGTTTTTT. Protein product: CATKDRGGNEKLFF.

This clonotype was seen repeatedly, ten times or more. The J gene is TRBJ1-5, the V gene TRBV9, with TRBD1 identical over 8 bases. Germline CDR1 and CDR2: SGDLS and YYNGEE. V gave up 3 bases and J gave up 7 bases; unmatched junction bases: 12. CDR3 size: 16 residues. CDR3 DNA sequence: TGTGCCAGCAGCGCTTCAGGGGGCCTTCCAGACCAGCCCCAGCATTTT. Translation: CASSASGGLPDQPQHF.

The V call is TRBV20-1, the J call TRBJ1-1; a weak D match, TRBD1 (6 bases). The CDR3 spans 13 residues. Germline CDR1 and CDR2: DFQATT and SNEGSKA (reference sequence). V lost 5 bases and J 4 bases, leaving 14 bases between the germline ends. The CDR3 protein is CSAWAQGSTEAFF. CDR3 coding DNA: TGCAGTGCTTGGGCCCAGGGGAGCACTGAAGCTTTCTTT.

The rearrangement links TRBV20-1 to TRBJ1-1; D might be TRBD1 (5 bases). The CDR3 sequence is 15 residues long. The germline V gene has CDR1 DFQATT and CDR2 SNEGSKA (reference sequence). Trimming took off 8 bases at V and 3 bases at J, with 22 bases between the two ends. The CDR3 spells CSTQLLGRADTEAFF. In DNA form, the CDR3 reads TGCAGTACTCAATTGCTGGGGCGGGCGGACACTGAAGCTTTCTTT.

The chain combines TRBV20-1 with TRBJ2-3; D tentatively reads TRBD1 or TRBD2 (6 bases each). Germline assignment: CDR1 DFQATT and CDR2 SNEGSKA (reference sequence). The germline V and J ends were trimmed by 3 bases and 6 bases, with 16 bases remaining between them. The CDR3 covers 14 residues. Written as DNA, the CDR3 is TGCAGTGCTAGTCTAAGAGGGGGGCGGGATACGCAGTATTTT. It codes for CSASLRGGRDTQYF.